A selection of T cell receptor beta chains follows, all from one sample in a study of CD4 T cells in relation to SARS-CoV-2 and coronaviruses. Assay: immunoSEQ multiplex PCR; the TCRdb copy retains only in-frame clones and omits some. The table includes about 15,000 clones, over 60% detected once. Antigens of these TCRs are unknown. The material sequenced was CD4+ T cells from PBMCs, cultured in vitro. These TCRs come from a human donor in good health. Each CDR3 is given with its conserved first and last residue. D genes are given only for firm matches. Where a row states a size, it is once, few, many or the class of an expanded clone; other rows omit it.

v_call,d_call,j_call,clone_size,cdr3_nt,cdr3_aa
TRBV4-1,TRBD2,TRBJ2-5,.,TGCGCCAGCAGCCAAGGGGTACTAGCGAGCCAAGAGACCCAGTACTTC,CASSQGVLASQETQYF
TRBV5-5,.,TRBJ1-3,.,TGTGCCAGCACCCTCGGCAGGTATGGAAACACCATATATTTT,CASTLGRYGNTIYF
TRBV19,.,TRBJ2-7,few,TGTGCCAGTAGTAGCCAGGGTTGGTACGAGCAGTACTTC,CASSSQGWYEQYF
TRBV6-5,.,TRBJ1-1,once,TGTGCCAGCAGTTATGTAGCGACAAACACTGAAGCTTTCTTT,CASSYVATNTEAFF
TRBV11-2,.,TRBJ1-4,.,TGTGCCAGCAGCTTAGGTCCAACTAATGAAAAACTGTTTTTT,CASSLGPTNEKLFF
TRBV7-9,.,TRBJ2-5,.,TGTGCCAGCAGCTTACTTGAGCACCGGGAGACCCAGTACTTC,CASSLLEHRETQYF
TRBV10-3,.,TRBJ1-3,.,TGTGCCATCAGGACGAGCCACTCTGGAAACACCATATATTTT,CAIRTSHSGNTIYF
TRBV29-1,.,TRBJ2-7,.,TGCAGCGTTGGCGGGCAGGGGGGGGCCGAGCAGTACTTC,CSVGGQGGAEQYF
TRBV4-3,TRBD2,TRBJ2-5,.,TGCGCCAGCAGCCAAGATGGGAGCGGGGGGGCCGAGACCCAGTACTTC,CASSQDGSGGAETQYF
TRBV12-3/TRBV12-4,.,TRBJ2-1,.,TGTGCCAGCAGTCGACTGAATGAGCAGTTCTTC,CASSRLNEQFF
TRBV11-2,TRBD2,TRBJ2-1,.,TGTGCCAGCAGCTCCAGTACTAGCGGCTACAATGAGCAGTTCTTC,CASSSSTSGYNEQFF
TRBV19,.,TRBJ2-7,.,TGTGCCAGTAGTGTAGGTCCGAGAAGCGAGCAGTACTTC,CASSVGPRSEQYF
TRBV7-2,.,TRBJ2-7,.,TGTGCCAGCAGCTTAGAGCGGCGGGATTACGAGCAGTACTTC,CASSLERRDYEQYF
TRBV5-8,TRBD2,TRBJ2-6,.,TGTGCCAGCAGGACGGGGGGAGGATTCACTGGGGCCAACGTCCTGACTTTC,CASRTGGGFTGANVLTF
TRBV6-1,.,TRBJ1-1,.,TGTGCCAGCAGTGAACAGCCGCCCCGGGGGCGATTT,CASSEQPPRGRF
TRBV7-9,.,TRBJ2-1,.,TGTGCCAGCAGCTTGGACGTCAATGAGCAGTTCTTC,CASSLDVNEQFF
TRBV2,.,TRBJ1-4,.,TGTGCCAGCAGGGCCAATGAAAAACTGTTTTTT,CASRANEKLFF